Each of the 3 T cell receptor beta chains below was sequenced from the same sample in a study of blood T cells in healthy people across ages. Primers used in a second PCR of about 7 to 12 cycles were a sample-barcoded 5' primer and a J-beta primer mix. TCRdb reprocessed the 5' RACE reads with MiXCR, giving one entry per CDR3 protein. The data contain around 1.1 million distinct CDR3 sequences, more than 30% of them singletons. The sequenced material came from blood. These receptors were obtained from a man between 18 and 29 years old in good health.

This clonotype was recorded at least ten times. The genes are TRBV27 and TRBJ2-3; D possibly corresponds to TRBD1 (7 bases). Per germline, CDR1 MNHEY and CDR2 SMNVEV (reference sequence). V dropped 7 bases and J dropped 2 bases, with 10 bases sitting between them. CDR3 length: 13 residues. The CDR3 DNA reads as TGTGCCAGCACAGGGGGGTACACAGATACGCAGTATTTT. Amino acids: CASTGGYTDTQYF.

The chain combines TRBV5-1 with TRBJ2-1; 14 nucleotides agree with TRBD2. Per germline, CDR1 SGHRS and CDR2 YFSETQ. Trimming at V came to 4 bases and at J to 7 bases, leaving 4 bases not matched to a gene. This CDR3 is 15 amino acids long. CDR3 in DNA: TGCGCCAGCAGCACGGGACTAGCGGGGGAAAATGAGCAGTTCTTC. It is translated as CASSTGLAGENEQFF.

The V gene is TRBV20-1, the J gene TRBJ1-2; a possible D gene is TRBD1 (5 bases). Between the trimmed V and J ends, which lost 3 bases and 8 bases, there was a span of 13 bases. The CDR3 runs 12 residues. CDR1 and CDR2 (germline): DFQATT, SNEGSKA (reference sequence). The CDR3 DNA reads TGCAGTGCTAGGGACCCCCAGGGAGGCTACACCTTC. Residues: CSARDPQGGYTF.